These 30 T cell receptor beta chains came from one sample sequenced in a study of T cell responses to AZD1222 COVID-19 vaccine. Using immunoSEQ multiplex PCR, the repertoire was profiled, and TCRdb retains in-frame clones only, with some absent. The table records more than 150,000 clones, 85% to 90% of them present only once. The sequenced sample was peripheral blood, obtained on day 0 of AZD1222 vaccination. Every receptor here comes from an adult in good health.

This clone is a singleton in its sample. This sequence joins TRBV5-6 and TRBJ2-3; a possible D gene is TRBD1 (5 bases). This CDR3 contains 15 residues. V dropped 4 bases and J dropped 4 bases, with 16 bases sitting between them. CDR1 and CDR2 (germline): SGHDT, YYEEEE. CDR3 protein: CASSPQVARADTQYF. The CDR3 DNA is TGTGCCAGCAGCCCACAGGTGGCAAGGGCAGATACGCAGTATTTT.

This clone was picked up one time. The chain joins TRBV2 to TRBJ2-5, with 10 bases identical to TRBD1. Trimming at V came to 6 bases and at J to 4 bases, leaving 5 bases not matched to a gene. The germline V gene encodes CDR1 SNHLY and CDR2 FYNNEI. This CDR3 comprises 14 residues. The CDR3 loop is CASSRDRGVETQYF. The CDR3 coding sequence is TGTGCCAGCAGCCGGGACAGGGGAGTAGAGACCCAGTACTTC.

The rearrangement joins TRBV9 to TRBJ1-2; D ambiguous. This CDR3 is 16 amino acids long. The germline gives CDR1 SGDLS, CDR2 YYNGEE. Deletions cut 1 base from V and 8 bases from J, with 21 bases between. The CDR3 coding sequence is TGTGCCAGCAGCGTATGGTCCAGCCCTTCCCGGTCCGGCTACACCTTC. This gives the protein CASSVWSSPSRSGYTF. Drawing the rest from reference TRBV9 and TRBJ1-2, the complete variable domain is DSGVTQTPKHLITATGQRVTLRCSPRSGDLSVYWYQQSLDQGLQFLIQYYNGEERAKGNILERFSAQQFPDLHSELNLSSLELGDSALYFCASSVWSSPSRSGYTFGSGTRLTVV.

This sequence joins TRBV7-9 and TRBJ2-5, with 10 bases matching TRBD2. The CDR3 loop spans 15 amino acids. Germline values: CDR1 SEHNR, CDR2 FQNEAQ (reference sequence). J lost 4 bases, V lost 1 base, and 3 bases had no gene match. This chain's CDR3 is CASSLGAGGGETQYF. CDR3 DNA: TGTGCCAGCAGCTTAGGAGCGGGAGGGGGAGAGACCCAGTACTTC.

The chain is built from TRBV19 and TRBJ1-5; possible D gene TRBD1, 6 bases. V lost 3 bases to trimming and J lost 7 bases, with 10 bases between them. This CDR3 is built from 13 residues. CDR1 is LNHDA, CDR2 SQIVND, per germline (reference sequence). The CDR3 DNA follows: TGTGCCAGTAGTATTGGGGGGGCCCAGCCCCAGCATTTT. Translation gives CASSIGGAQPQHF. Using reference TRBV19 and TRBJ1-5 for the parts outside the CDR3, the full variable domain is DGGITQSPKYLFRKEGQNVTLSCEQNLNHDAMYWYRQDPGQGLRLIYYSQIVNDFQKGDIAEGYSVSREKKESFPLTVTSAQKNPTAFYLCASSIGGAQPQHFGDGTRLSIL.

The V gene is TRBV14, the J gene TRBJ1-2; tentative D call: TRBD1 (6 bases). Trimming shortened V by 5 bases and J by 2 bases, and 18 bases separated the two germline ends. In germline, CDR1 is SGHDN, CDR2 FVKESK. This CDR3 region has 16 residues. CDR3 loop: CASSVRTVSTNYGYTF. Written as DNA, the CDR3 is TGTGCCAGCAGCGTCCGGACAGTCAGCACAAACTATGGCTACACCTTC. Based on the CDR3 plus reference TRBV14 and TRBJ1-2, the full variable domain is EAGVTQFPSHSVIEKGQTVTLRCDPISGHDNLYWYRRVMGKEIKFLLHFVKESKQDESGMPNNRFLAERTGGTYSTLKVQPAELEDSGVYFCASSVRTVSTNYGYTFGSGTRLTVV.

This chain connects TRBV7-6 to TRBJ2-7, with D tentatively TRBD1 (6 bases). This CDR3 comprises 14 residues. The germline V gene encodes CDR1 SGHVS and CDR2 FNYEAQ. Trimming took 1 base from V and 3 from J, leaving 10 bases between them. As DNA, the CDR3 is TGTGCCAGCAGCTTAGGAAGGACAGACTACGAGCAGTACTTC. It yields the protein CASSLGRTDYEQYF.

The rearrangement links TRBV19 to TRBJ1-6; weak D call: TRBD1 (5 bases). The V end lost 9 bases, the J end lost 6 bases, and 12 bases lay between the germline ends. The germline V gene has CDR1 LNHDA and CDR2 SQIVND (reference sequence). This CDR3 region has 13 residues. The CDR3 region is CASCAGSNSPLHF. The CDR3 DNA follows: TGTGCCAGCTGCGCAGGGTCTAATTCACCCCTCCACTTT. The full variable domain, completed using reference TRBV19 and TRBJ1-6, is DGGITQSPKYLFRKEGQNVTLSCEQNLNHDAMYWYRQDPGQGLRLIYYSQIVNDFQKGDIAEGYSVSREKKESFPLTVTSAQKNPTAFYLCASCAGSNSPLHFGNGTRLTVT.

The chain recombines TRBV5-1 with TRBJ2-7; TRBD1 is a possible D gene (5 bases). Germline CDR1 is SGHRS and CDR2 is YFSETQ. Between the trimmed V and J ends, which lost 1 base and 0 bases, there was a span of 5 bases. This CDR3 is built from 13 residues. CDR3 nucleotide sequence: TGCGCCAGCAGCTTGCAGGGCTCCTACGAGCAGTACTTC. It translates to CASSLQGSYEQYF.

The chain couples TRBV7-9 to TRBJ1-2; TRBD1 matches 7 bases. J gave up 4 bases and V 4 bases, and 9 bases lay outside the gene matches. The CDR3 consists of 15 residues. Germline V gene lookup returns CDR1 SEHNR and CDR2 FQNEAQ (reference sequence). CDR3 nucleotide sequence: TGTGCCAGCAGCTCAAACAGGGGCATCGGCTATGGCTACACCTTC. Residues: CASSSNRGIGYGYTF.

The rearrangement links TRBV24-1 to TRBJ1-2; 8 positions match TRBD1. The CDR3 runs 12 residues. Per the germline V gene, CDR1 is KGHDR and CDR2 is SFDVKD. With 10 bases clipped from V and 2 bases from J, the junction kept 2 bases outside the gene matches. CDR3 nucleotides: TGTGCCACACGACAGGGGAACTATGGCTACACCTTC. Protein product: CATRQGNYGYTF.

V usage is TRBV6-5 and J usage is TRBJ2-7; TRBD1 matches at 8 bases. Germline CDR1 MNHEY, CDR2 SVGAGI. CDR3 length equals 15 residues. V dropped 4 bases and J dropped 2; count of bases not matched to a gene: 7. CDR3 sequence (DNA): TGTGCCAGCAGTTTGGGACAGGCCGTAACCTACGAGCAGTACTTC. Translated, it gives CASSLGQAVTYEQYF.

This clone has just one count. The rearrangement joins TRBV4-1 to TRBJ1-1; 9 positions agree with TRBD1. This CDR3 comprises 16 residues. Germline V gene lookup returns CDR1 MGHRA and CDR2 YSYEKL. The V gene end was trimmed by 2 bases and the J gene end by 6 bases; junction bases not matched to a gene: 10. Here the CDR3 reads CASSQLQGARNAEAFF. CDR3 sequence (DNA): TGCGCCAGCAGCCAACTACAGGGGGCGCGCAACGCTGAAGCTTTCTTT.

The V and J genes are TRBV7-2 and TRBJ2-7, with 7 positions matching TRBD2. CDR1 and CDR2 (germline): SGHTA, FQGNSA. V was pared by 1 base and J by 4 bases, with 7 bases of the junction left unmatched. CDR3 length equals 15 residues. This CDR3 reads CASSLVAERGYEQYF. CDR3 nucleotide sequence: TGTGCCAGCAGCTTAGTAGCCGAGCGGGGATACGAGCAGTACTTC.

The chain is built from TRBV7-2 and TRBJ2-2, with TRBD2 matching over 9 bases. The V gene end was trimmed by 1 base and the J gene end by 2 bases; junction bases not matched to a gene: 2. The CDR3 is made up of 16 amino acids. Germline lookup yields CDR1 SGHTA and CDR2 FQGNSA. CDR3 sequence: CASSLGGRVNTGELFF. CDR3 sequence (DNA): TGTGCCAGCAGCTTAGGCGGGAGGGTCAACACCGGGGAGCTGTTTTTT.

V usage is TRBV24-1 and J usage is TRBJ1-4; perhaps TRBD1 as D (6 bases). This CDR3 is built from 15 residues. V lost 4 bases to trimming and J lost 3 bases, with 11 bases between them. Germline V gene sequence: CDR1 KGHDR, CDR2 SFDVKD. The CDR3 sequence: CATSDNRAANEKLFF. The CDR3 DNA reads TGTGCCACCAGTGACAACAGGGCGGCTAATGAAAAACTGTTTTTT.

V gene TRBV19 combines with J gene TRBJ1-3; a possible D gene is TRBD1 (6 bases). CDR1 and CDR2 from the germline V gene are LNHDA and SQIVND (reference sequence). V gave up 3 bases and J gave up 3 bases, with 9 bases separating them. This CDR3 is built from 14 residues. Here the CDR3 reads CASSIQTGGNTIYF. The CDR3 coding sequence is TGTGCCAGTAGTATCCAGACAGGTGGAAACACCATATATTTT.

Comments on this clone: The identical CDR3 is also encoded by other nucleotide sequences in the sample. The J gene is TRBJ1-5, the V gene TRBV6-5; D is possibly TRBD1 (6 bases). Germline V gene data show CDR1 as MNHEY and CDR2 as SVGAGI. The CDR3 sequence is 14 residues long. With 5 bases removed from V and 4 bases from J, the gap between germline ends came to 12 bases. The CDR3 DNA follows: TGTGCCAGCAGTCACCGGGGGCAAAATCAGCCCCAGCATTTT. Translation gives CASSHRGQNQPQHF.

This chain links TRBV6-5 with TRBJ1-5; D is unclear. V lost 6 bases to trimming and J lost 1 base, with 13 bases between them. The CDR3 runs 15 residues. The germline V gene encodes CDR1 MNHEY and CDR2 SVGAGI. The CDR3 nucleotides read TGTGCCAGCAGCGAGTGGTCGGGGAGCAATCAGCCCCAGCATTTT. Translating it yields CASSEWSGSNQPQHF.

This chain joins TRBV6-5 and TRBJ1-2; TRBD1 might be the D (5 bases). Germline-derived CDR1 and CDR2 are MNHEY and SVGAGI. The CDR3 is 14 amino acids. V was trimmed by 2 bases and J by 7 bases, leaving 14 bases between them. The CDR3 bases are TGTGCCAGCAGTTACGTGACAGCGGGAGGTGGCTACACCTTC. Its translation: CASSYVTAGGGYTF.

The rearrangement uses TRBV11-3 and TRBJ2-2, with D uncertain. The CDR3 has 15 amino acids. CDR1 and CDR2 from the germline V gene are SGHNT and YENEEA. Trimming stripped 1 base from V and 2 bases from J, with 8 bases between. The CDR3 region is CASSLGPENTGELFF. CDR3 DNA sequence: TGTGCCAGCAGCTTAGGGCCCGAAAACACCGGGGAGCTGTTTTTT. Looking up the rest from reference TRBV11-3 and TRBJ2-2 gives the full variable domain: EAGVVQSPRYKIIEKKQPVAFWCNPISGHNTLYWYLQNLGQGPELLIRYENEEAVDDSQLPKDRFSAERLKGVDSTLKIQPAELGDSAVYLCASSLGPENTGELFFGEGSRLTVL.

This chain uses TRBV3-1 (or the pseudogene TRBV3-2) with TRBJ2-3, with D unresolved. Germline CDR1 and CDR2: LGHDT and YNNKEL (reference sequence). The V end lost 10 bases, the J end lost 1 base, and 21 bases lay between the germline ends. The CDR3 sequence is 16 residues long. CDR3: CANNLGFMTGTDTQYF. The CDR3 DNA sequence: TGTGCCAACAATCTGGGGTTTATGACGGGCACAGATACGCAGTATTTT.

The chain recombines TRBV5-5 with TRBJ2-3; weak D call: TRBD1 (5 bases). From germline, CDR1 is SGHKS and CDR2 YYEKEE (reference sequence). The V gene lost 0 bases and the J gene lost 0 bases, with 11 bases spanning the gap. The CDR3 covers 16 residues. The DNA for the CDR3 is TGTGCCAGCAGCTTGGGCTGGGGCAGTAGCACAGATACGCAGTATTTT. Its translation is CASSLGWGSSTDTQYF. The whole variable domain, remainder taken from reference TRBV5-5 and TRBJ2-3, is DAGVTQSPTHLIKTRGQQVTLRCSPISGHKSVSWYQQVLGQGPQFIFQYYEKEERGRGNFPDRFSARQFPNYSSELNVNALLLGDSALYLCASSLGWGSSTDTQYFGPGTRLTVL.

The chain links TRBV18 to TRBJ1-4, with 8 positions matching TRBD1. The CDR3 sequence is 17 residues long. Germline-derived CDR1 and CDR2 are KGHSH and LQKENI. The junction had 5 bases not matched to a gene; V was cut back by 1 base and J by 1 base. The CDR3 DNA sequence: TGTGCCAGCTCACCACGACAGGGGTTTGGAACTAATGAAAAACTGTTTTTT. Encoded protein: CASSPRQGFGTNEKLFF.

This clone was seen once. The V and J genes are TRBV6-1 and TRBJ1-6; TRBD1 matches 7 bases. The CDR3 extends over 17 amino acids. J gave up 8 bases and V 0 bases, and 10 bases lay outside the gene matches. CDR1 MNHNS and CDR2 SASEGT come from the germline V gene. The CDR3 bases are TGTGCCAGCAGTGAAGCGCTCGGGGCAGGGGGATATTCACCCCTCCACTTT. This codes for CASSEALGAGGYSPLHF.

The chain is built from TRBV19 and TRBJ2-3; TRBD2 matches at 9 bases. V lost 4 bases and J lost 1; bases outside the gene matches: 6. The length of the CDR3 is 16 residues. Germline values: CDR1 LNHDA, CDR2 SQIVND (reference sequence). The CDR3 spells CASSRTLAGRTDTQYF. The CDR3 DNA is TGTGCCAGTAGTAGGACCCTAGCGGGGCGCACAGATACGCAGTATTTT.

The CDR3 DNA reads as TGTGCCAGCAGTGTGGAGGGGCGAAGTGAAAAACTGTTTTTT. Translating gives CASSVEGRSEKLFF. The rearrangement uses TRBV2 and TRBJ1-4; weak D call: TRBD1 (5 bases). The CDR3 length is 14 residues. Trimming cost V 4 bases and J 7 bases, with 13 bases left between them. Germline V gene sequence: CDR1 SNHLY, CDR2 FYNNEI.

The CDR3 loop reads CASSLGTDEKLFF. CDR3 DNA sequence: TGTGCCAGCAGTCTCGGGACCGACGAAAAACTGTTTTTT. The chain combines TRBV12-3 or TRBV12-4 with TRBJ1-4; D possibly corresponds to TRBD1 (5 bases). The CDR3 runs to 13 residues. Trimming removed 5 bases from V and 8 bases from J, with 12 bases in between.

The gene calls are TRBV28 and TRBJ2-7; 7 bases fit TRBD1. Germline-derived CDR1 and CDR2 are MDHEN and SYDVKM. The V gene end was trimmed by 5 bases and the J gene end by 5 bases; junction bases not matched to a gene: 12. This CDR3 is built from 15 residues. The CDR3 loop is CASSLFTTGSDEQYF. CDR3 DNA: TGTGCCAGCAGTCTCTTCACGACAGGGTCGGACGAGCAGTACTTC.

This chain connects TRBV3-1 (or the pseudogene TRBV3-2) to TRBJ1-6, with 8 bases that match TRBD1. V dropped 3 bases and J dropped 10; count of bases not matched to a gene: 11. CDR3 length: 16 residues. Germline values: CDR1 LGHDT, CDR2 YNNKEL (reference sequence). CDR3 sequence: CASSHPRTGTESPLHF. In nucleotides, the CDR3 is TGTGCCAGCAGCCACCCAAGGACAGGGACGGAATCACCCCTCCACTTT.